This is a list of T cell receptor beta chains from one sample in a study of T-cell reconstitution after alpha-beta-depleted transplantation in children. TCRdb analysed the PCR reads with MiXCR anew, one entry per CDR3 protein. The sample consists of over 80,000 distinct CDR3 sequences, 20% to 30% of them appearing once. The source was PBMCs, collected before TCRalphabeta/CD19-depleted stem cell transplant. All receptors derive from a boy younger than 10 with acute lymphoblastic leukemia, due to receive a stem cell transplant. Each CDR3 is given with its conserved first and last residue. Each record gives: J gene, D gene, V gene, clone size, CDR3 DNA, CDR3 protein. A D gene is named only where the DNA matches it firmly. Rows may omit the clone size; those that give it use once, few, many or a size class.

>TRBJ2-5|TRBD2|TRBV20-1|NA
TGCAGTGCTCTCCTAGCGGAGATCGAGACCCAGTACTTC
CSALLAEIETQYF
>TRBJ2-7|NA|TRBV12-3/TRBV12-4|many
TGTGCCAGCAGTTTCCCGGACAGAACCTACGAGCAGTACTTC
CASSFPDRTYEQYF
>TRBJ2-2|TRBD2|TRBV11-2|NA
TGTGCCAGCAGTTTGGGGGGGAAGAACACCGGGGAGCTGTTTTTT
CASSLGGKNTGELFF
>TRBJ2-3|NA|TRBV5-1|NA
TGCGCCAGCAGCTTGCTCTCAACTAGCACAGATACGCAGTATTTT
CASSLLSTSTDTQYF
>TRBJ2-7|TRBD2|TRBV20-1|few
TGCAGTGCTGGCAGCGGGACTAGCGGCTCCTACGAGCAGTACTTC
CSAGSGTSGSYEQYF
>TRBJ1-1|NA|TRBV28|few
TGTGCCAGCAGTTTATACGGGAAACAAGCTTTCTTT
CASSLYGKQAFF
>TRBJ2-1|TRBD2|TRBV7-3|NA
TGTGCCAGCAGCTTATCTAGCGGAGTGCGCAATGAGCAGTTCTTC
CASSLSSGVRNEQFF
>TRBJ2-7|TRBD2|TRBV6-1|few
TGTGCCAGCAGTCCGGCTAGCGGGAGGGCGTCCTACGAGCAGTACTTC
CASSPASGRASYEQYF
>TRBJ2-7|TRBD2|TRBV27|NA
TGTGCCAGCAAACCCCCCGGGGGGAGCTCCTACGAGCAGTACTTC
CASKPPGGSSYEQYF
>TRBJ2-5|TRBD2|TRBV4-1|NA
TGCGCCAGCAGCTCAGGAGCTAGCGGAGGATCCCAAGAGACCCAGTACTTC
CASSSGASGGSQETQYF
>TRBJ2-7|NA|TRBV7-2|many
TGTGCCAGCAGCTTAGAGAGCGGCACCTACGAGCAGTACTTC
CASSLESGTYEQYF
>TRBJ2-5|TRBD1|TRBV12-3/TRBV12-4|many
TGTGCCAGCGGCAGACAGGGGTGGGAGACCCAGTACTTC
CASGRQGWETQYF
>TRBJ2-5|TRBD2|TRBV27|many
TGTGCCAGCAGTTTAGTCAGCGGGAGGGGCCCAGAGACCCAGTACTTC
CASSLVSGRGPETQYF
>TRBJ2-2|TRBD2|TRBV11-2|NA
TGTGCCAGCAGCAAGGGACTAGCGGGAGGGAGGTACACCGGGGAGCTGTTTTTT
CASSKGLAGGRYTGELFF
>TRBJ2-5|NA|TRBV7-6|NA
TGTGCCAGCAGCTTACGGGACAAAGGGACCCGCGGGACCCAGTACTTC
CASSLRDKGTRGTQYF
>TRBJ2-5|NA|TRBV20-1|NA
TGCAGTGCTCGCGGACAGGGAGGGGGGGAGACCCAGTACTTC
CSARGQGGGETQYF
>TRBJ2-1|NA|TRBV7-9|many
TGTGCCAGCAGCTTAGATACTCTTATGGGTGAGCAGTTCTTC
CASSLDTLMGEQFF
>TRBJ2-1|NA|TRBV6-5|many
TGTGCCAGCAGTTACGCGGACTACGGCAATGAGCAGTTCTTC
CASSYADYGNEQFF
>TRBJ2-7|TRBD1|TRBV20-1|NA
TGCAGTGCTAGACCCCCCCAGGGGGCAGGGGAGCAGTACTTC
CSARPPQGAGEQYF
>TRBJ2-3|NA|TRBV7-2|few
TGTGCCAGCAGCCGTTCGGAAATCACAGATACGCAGTATTTT
CASSRSEITDTQYF
>TRBJ2-1|NA|TRBV4-1|NA
TGCGCCAGCAGCCTGAGTCCCGTCAGCTCCTACAATGAGCAGTTCTTC
CASSLSPVSSYNEQFF
>TRBJ2-2|TRBD2|TRBV9|NA
TGTGCCAGCAGCGTGACTAGCGGAGCGAATGTAGGAGGCACCGGGGAGCTGTTTTTT
CASSVTSGANVGGTGELFF